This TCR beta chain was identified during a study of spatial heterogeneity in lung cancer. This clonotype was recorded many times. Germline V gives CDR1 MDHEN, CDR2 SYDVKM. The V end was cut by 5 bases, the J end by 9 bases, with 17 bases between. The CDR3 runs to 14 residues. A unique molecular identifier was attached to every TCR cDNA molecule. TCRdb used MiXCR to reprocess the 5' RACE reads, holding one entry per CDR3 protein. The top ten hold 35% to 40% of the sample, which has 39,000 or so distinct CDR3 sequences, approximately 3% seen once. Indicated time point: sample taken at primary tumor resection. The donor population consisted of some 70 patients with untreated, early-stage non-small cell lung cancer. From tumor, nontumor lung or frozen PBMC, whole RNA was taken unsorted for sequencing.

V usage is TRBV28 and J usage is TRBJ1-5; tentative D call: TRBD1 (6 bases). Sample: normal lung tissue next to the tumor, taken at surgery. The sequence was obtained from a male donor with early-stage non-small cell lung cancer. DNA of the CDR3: TGTGCCAGCAGTACCGGGACAAGGATTCCGCCCCAGCATTTT. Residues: CASSTGTRIPPQHF. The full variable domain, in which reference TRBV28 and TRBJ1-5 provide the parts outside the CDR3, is DVKVTQSSRYLVKRTGEKVFLECVQDMDHENMFWYRQDPGLGLRLIYFSYDVKMKEKGDIPEGYSVSREKKERFSLILESASTNQTSMYLCASSTGTRIPPQHFGDGTRLSIL.